Presented here are 26 T cell receptor beta chains from one specimen sequenced in a study of blood T cells in healthy people across ages. With a J-beta primer mix and a sample-barcoded 5' primer, a second PCR ran roughly 6 to 11 cycles. Using its own MiXCR run on the 5' RACE reads, TCRdb lists one record per CDR3 protein. The sample yields around 1,500,000 distinct CDR3 sequences, over 25% seen once. The material sequenced was blood. The receptors were gathered from a woman in her 30s in good health.

This clonotype has at least ten counts. CDR3 protein: CSVESGTIYEQYF. CDR3 bases: TGCAGCGTTGAGTCGGGGACTATCTACGAGCAGTACTTC. V is TRBV29-1 and J is TRBJ2-7; 7 bases are a match to TRBD2. This CDR3 is 13 amino acids long. Losses at the gene ends were 3 bases for V and 3 bases for J; bases not matched to a gene: 5. Germline lookup yields CDR1 SQVTM and CDR2 ANQGSEA.

This clonotype was seen many times. The V gene is TRBV29-1, the J gene TRBJ2-3; TRBD2 matches 8 bases. With V trimmed by 7 bases and J by 2 bases, 8 bases remained unmatched. Looked up from germline, CDR1 is SQVTM and CDR2 is ANQGSEA. There are 14 residues in the CDR3. CDR3 in amino acids: CSADSGKYTDTQYF. CDR3 in DNA: TGCAGCGCCGATAGCGGGAAGTACACAGATACGCAGTATTTT.

J is TRBJ1-4 and V is TRBV7-6; no clear D. Germline CDR1 is SGHVS and CDR2 is FNYEAQ. The CDR3 covers 15 residues. Trimming left V 5 bases short and J 0 bases short, with 10 bases between. The CDR3 DNA reads as TGTGCCAGCAGCCAATTAGCTGCAACTAATGAAAAACTGTTTTTT. Translating it yields CASSQLAATNEKLFF.

This chain links TRBV11-2 with TRBJ1-1; no clear D gene. CDR1 is SGHAT, CDR2 FQNNGV, per germline. CDR3 length equals 16 residues. V gave up 3 bases and J gave up 8 bases, with 22 bases separating them. The CDR3 DNA reads as TGTGCCAGCAGCTTGGCTCCGTTTCCAATTGCACCGGAAGCTTTCTTT. It codes for CASSLAPFPIAPEAFF.

This clonotype was found many times. V gene TRBV12-3 or TRBV12-4 combines with J gene TRBJ2-1, with 10 bases matching TRBD1. Losses at the gene ends were 5 bases for V and 9 bases for J; bases not matched to a gene: 10. This CDR3 has 15 amino acids. DNA of the CDR3: TGTGCCAGCAGTATCACCGGGACAGGGGTCGGTGAGCAGTTCTTC. It specifies CASSITGTGVGEQFF.

The sample holds a few counts of this clonotype. This rearrangement joins TRBV28 to TRBJ2-3; tentative D call: TRBD1 (5 bases). Germline V CDR1 and CDR2: MDHEN, SYDVKM. The CDR3 runs 14 residues. Trimming pared 3 bases from V and 3 bases from J, leaving 10 bases between. The chain's CDR3 is CASSLEGATDTQYF. CDR3 coding DNA: TGTGCCAGCAGTTTGGAAGGGGCAACAGATACGCAGTATTTT.

In regard to this clonotype: Possible read error: a much larger clone is one base away. This rearrangement joins TRBV4-1 to TRBJ2-7; no reliable D call. With the DNA end fitting TRBJ2-5 better, the J assignment may be wrong. The CDR3 runs 14 residues. Germline assignment: CDR1 MGHRA and CDR2 YSYEKL. The CDR3: CASSQAVNYETQYF. DNA for the CDR3: TGCGCCAGCAGCCAAGCTGTGAACTATGAGACCCAGTACTTC.

The chain uses TRBV19 and TRBJ1-5; 9 bases agree with TRBD1. This CDR3 comprises 15 residues. V shed 3 bases and J 7 bases; nucleotides not matched to a gene: 7. The germline gives CDR1 LNHDA, CDR2 SQIVND (reference sequence). The DNA of the CDR3 is TGTGCCAGTAGTATCTGGGGACAGGGTGAACAGCCCCAGCATTTT. This sequence encodes CASSIWGQGEQPQHF.

A note on this clonotype: This may arise from a read error, as a much more abundant clone is one base away. CDR3 sequence: CSARGPSGGVQYF. CDR3 nucleotide sequence: TGCAGTGCTAGAGGCCCTAGCGGGGGTGTGCAGTACTTC. The chain joins TRBV20-1 to TRBJ2-4, with TRBD2 matching over 10 bases. Germline V lookup: CDR1 DFQATT, CDR2 SNEGSKA (reference sequence). The CDR3 extends over 13 amino acids. The V gene end was trimmed by 1 base and the J gene end by 13 bases; junction bases not matched to a gene: 7.

The chain links TRBV9 to TRBJ1-4, with D perhaps TRBD1 (6 bases). CDR3 length: 17 amino acids. Germline CDR1 SGDLS, CDR2 YYNGEE. Deletions cut 3 bases from V and 2 bases from J, with 17 bases between. The CDR3 spells CASSEGGGRRTNEKLFF. CDR3 nucleotide sequence: TGTGCCAGCAGCGAAGGGGGGGGGCGCCGGACTAATGAAAAACTGTTTTTT. Looking up the rest from reference TRBV9 and TRBJ1-4 gives the full variable domain: DSGVTQTPKHLITATGQRVTLRCSPRSGDLSVYWYQQSLDQGLQFLIQYYNGEERAKGNILERFSAQQFPDLHSELNLSSLELGDSALYFCASSEGGGRRTNEKLFFGSGTQLSVL.

This clonotype was counted only a few times. The chain couples TRBV10-3 to TRBJ2-7; no reliable D call. In germline, CDR1 is ENHRY, CDR2 SYGVKD. The V gene lost 0 bases and the J gene lost 3 bases, with 12 bases spanning the gap. The length of the CDR3 is 15 residues. The CDR3 reads CAISESSGIYYEQYF. The DNA of the CDR3 is TGTGCCATCAGTGAGTCGAGTGGGATATACTACGAGCAGTACTTC.

This clonotype was detected ten times or more. The gene calls are TRBV12-3 or TRBV12-4 and TRBJ2-1, with D possibly being TRBD1 or TRBD2 (6 bases each). V lost 4 bases, J lost 7 bases, and 17 bases lay in between. The CDR3 spans 15 residues. CDR3 DNA: TGTGCCAGCAGTTCCTCGCCCGGGGGCCAAAATGAGCAGTTCTTC. Its protein is CASSSSPGGQNEQFF.

V is TRBV12-3 or TRBV12-4 and J is TRBJ2-7, with D tentatively TRBD2 (5 bases). Trimming cost V 5 bases and J 2 bases, with 16 bases left between them. The CDR3 has 15 amino acids. The DNA of the CDR3 is TGTGCCAGCAGTCTGGGCGGGCAGGAAACCTACGAGCAGTACTTC. Amino acid sequence: CASSLGGQETYEQYF.

To note about this clonotype: Since a much larger clone is just one base distant, this may be a read error. The V and J genes are TRBV12-3 or TRBV12-4 and TRBJ2-7; TRBD2 aligns across 7 bases. This CDR3 comprises 13 residues. The CDR3, as DNA: TGTGCCAGCAGTTGGGACTATACCTACGAGCAGGACTTC. This sequence encodes CASSWDYTYEQDF.

This clonotype has ten or more counts. The V and J genes are TRBV10-3 and TRBJ2-7; 8 bases agree with TRBD1. The trim removed 3 bases at V and 3 bases at J, leaving 4 bases unmatched. Germline V lookup: CDR1 ENHRY, CDR2 SYGVKD. The CDR3 spans 14 residues. The CDR3 nucleotides are TGTGCCATCAGTGAAGACAGGGGTAGCTACGAGCAGTACTTC. Translating gives CAISEDRGSYEQYF.

This clonotype was counted only a few times. The chain employs TRBV20-1 and TRBJ2-1; 9 bases are a match to TRBD2. Unmatched junction bases numbered 9, after V lost 5 bases and J lost 4 bases. Germline CDR1 is DFQATT and CDR2 is SNEGSKA (reference sequence). This CDR3 is built from 15 residues. The CDR3 spells CSALAGVRSYNEQFF. The CDR3 DNA sequence: TGCAGTGCTTTAGCGGGGGTGAGATCTTACAATGAGCAGTTCTTC.

The genes are TRBV30 and TRBJ1-2, with D perhaps TRBD1 (5 bases). CDR3 length: 13 residues. Deletions cut 3 bases from V and 4 bases from J, with 12 bases between. Looked up from germline, CDR1 is GTSNPN and CDR2 is SVGIG (reference sequence). CDR3 DNA: TGTGCCTGGAGGGGGGATGCGTTCTATGGCTACACCTTC. Encoded protein: CAWRGDAFYGYTF.

The chain carries TRBV7-3 and TRBJ1-6; the D is unclear. Deletions cut 2 bases from V and 10 bases from J, with 9 bases between. Germline V CDR1 and CDR2: SGHTA, FQGTGA. The CDR3 length is 13 residues. The DNA of the CDR3 is TGTGCCAGCAGCTTATATGACGAGTCACCCCTCCACTTT. Its translation is CASSLYDESPLHF.

The V gene is TRBV12-3 or TRBV12-4, the J gene TRBJ2-1, with D perhaps TRBD1 (6 bases). Trimming left V 2 bases short and J 8 bases short, with 22 bases between. CDR3 length: 17 amino acids. Here the CDR3 DNA reads TGTGCCAGCAGTTTAATTCCCCACAAGACAGGTGGGGATGAGCAGTTCTTC. Translation: CASSLIPHKTGGDEQFF.

About this clonotype: At one boundary the junction diverges from the germline segment, which might be a read error. The V and J genes are TRBV6-1 and TRBJ2-2; 15 bases map to TRBD2. CDR3 length equals 20 residues. From germline, CDR1 is MNHNS and CDR2 SASEGT. The CDR3: CASSPPTGLAGGLNTGERFF. CDR3 in DNA: TGTGCCAGCAGCCCCCCAACGGGACTAGCGGGGGGATTAAACACCGGGGAGCGGTTTTTT.

This clonotype occurred a few times. The chain links TRBV7-9 to TRBJ1-2, with 10 bases aligning to TRBD1. Germline lookup yields CDR1 SEHNR and CDR2 FQNEAQ (reference sequence). This CDR3 region has 13 residues. With 3 bases clipped from V and 7 bases from J, the junction kept 2 bases outside the gene matches. CDR3 sequence reads: CASSFGTGAGYTF. CDR3 DNA: TGTGCCAGCAGCTTTGGGACAGGGGCTGGCTACACCTTC.

J is TRBJ2-3 and V is TRBV29-1; the match to TRBD2 covers 14 bases. With V trimmed by 1 base and J by 3 bases, 0 bases remained unmatched. There are 15 residues in the CDR3. The germline V gene has CDR1 SQVTM and CDR2 ANQGSEA. CDR3 loop: CSVEGTSGRTDTQYF. For the CDR3, the DNA is TGCAGCGTTGAAGGGACTAGCGGGAGGACAGATACGCAGTATTTT.

On this clonotype: Just one base apart from a much larger clone, this may be a read error. In DNA form, the CDR3 reads TGCAGCGTTGGCCGCGCCCCAGGGGGACGCTACAATGAGCAGTACTTC. Protein product: CSVGRAPGGRYNEQYF. The chain links TRBV29-1 to TRBJ2-1, with 7 bases matching TRBD1. The assigned J gene may be wrong: the sequence end matches TRBJ2-7 better. This CDR3 has 16 residues. The germline V gene encodes CDR1 SQVTM and CDR2 ANQGSEA.

This chain joins TRBV7-2 and TRBJ2-7; tentative D call: TRBD2 (6 bases). The CDR3 is made up of 15 amino acids. Trimming stripped 4 bases from V and 1 base from J, with 14 bases between. CDR1 is SGHTA and CDR2 is FQGNSA in the germline V gene. CDR3 residues: CASSSPGLVSYEQYF. The CDR3 DNA sequence: TGTGCCAGCAGCTCTCCGGGACTCGTTTCCTACGAGCAGTACTTC. The variable domain in full, completed from reference TRBV7-2 and TRBJ2-7, reads GAGVSQSPSNKVTEKGKDVELRCDPISGHTALYWYRQSLGQGLEFLIYFQGNSAPDKSGLPSDRFSAERTGGSVSTLTIQRTQQEDSAVYLCASSSPGLVSYEQYFGPGTRLTVT.

Concerning this clonotype: A read error is possible here, since a much larger clone lies one base away. V gene TRBV5-1 combines with J gene TRBJ2-1; the match to TRBD1 covers 9 bases. The last part of the DNA fits TRBJ2-7 better; the J call may be wrong. The germline V gene encodes CDR1 SGHRS and CDR2 YFSETQ. The CDR3 runs to 16 residues. The CDR3 DNA reads as TGCGCCAGCAGCTTGTTTGGGACAGGGAACTACAATGAGCAGTACTTC. Translated: CASSLFGTGNYNEQYF.

This clonotype turned up a few times. This chain links TRBV9 with TRBJ2-1; 7 bases map to TRBD2. This CDR3 contains 14 residues. The ends lost 5 bases at V and 4 bases at J; junction bases unmatched: 6. CDR1 is SGDLS, CDR2 YYNGEE, per germline. The DNA of the CDR3 is TGTGCCAGCAGTGGTTCTAGCGGATACAATGAGCAGTTCTTC. Translating it yields CASSGSSGYNEQFF.